This TCR beta chain appears in the sequencing data of a study of blood T cell repertoires in COVID-19. The repertoire was sequenced with immunoSEQ multiplex PCR; TCRdb's copy has only in-frame clones and lacks some. The sample lists roughly 400,000 clones; nearly 90% were seen once. Everyone who took part was roughly 18 to 90 years old, and they came from about two dozen US areas. Trimming cost V 4 bases and J 5 bases; bases outside gene matches: 9. Germline assignment: CDR1 LGHNA and CDR2 YNFKEQ. The CDR3 totals 18 residues. This TCR derives from a young woman who had been exposed to COVID-19. Specimen: PBMCs or T cells enriched from blood (not recorded which). The V and J genes are TRBV4-2 and TRBJ2-1; 15 bases agree with TRBD2. CDR3 loop: CASSPPGLAGGQNNEQFF. DNA of the CDR3: TGTGCCAGCAGCCCTCCGGGACTAGCGGGGGGACAAAACAATGAGCAGTTCTTC.